This T cell receptor (beta chain) was found in a study of memory CD4+ T cells and cytomegalovirus serostatus. Across the study: Of the healthy Belgian adults, fewer than 10 were CMV seropositive and about two dozen seronegative.

On this clone: Antigen: not known.

Germline V lookup: CDR1 SGHVS, CDR2 FNYEAQ. V gave up 1 base and J gave up 4 bases, with 1 base separating them. The CDR3 covers 12 residues. TCRdb keeps only in-frame clones here, not all; method: immunoSEQ multiplex PCR. Of 25,000 to 35,000 clones listed, 70% to 80% are singletons. Single viable CD3+CD4+CD8-CD45RO+ cells were sorted as the memory CD4+ T cells. Total CD4+ T cells were enriched by CD4 positive selection. General observations from the study: Suggested: most of the CMV-linked TCR signature lies in CD4+ memory cells.

This sequence joins TRBV7-6 and TRBJ2-2; D remains unclear. Material: memory CD4+ T cells from blood. The clonotype comes from an adult in good health and CMV-seronegative. This chain's CDR3 is CASSLVTGELFF. The CDR3 region has the DNA TGTGCCAGCAGCTTAGTCACCGGGGAGCTGTTTTTT.